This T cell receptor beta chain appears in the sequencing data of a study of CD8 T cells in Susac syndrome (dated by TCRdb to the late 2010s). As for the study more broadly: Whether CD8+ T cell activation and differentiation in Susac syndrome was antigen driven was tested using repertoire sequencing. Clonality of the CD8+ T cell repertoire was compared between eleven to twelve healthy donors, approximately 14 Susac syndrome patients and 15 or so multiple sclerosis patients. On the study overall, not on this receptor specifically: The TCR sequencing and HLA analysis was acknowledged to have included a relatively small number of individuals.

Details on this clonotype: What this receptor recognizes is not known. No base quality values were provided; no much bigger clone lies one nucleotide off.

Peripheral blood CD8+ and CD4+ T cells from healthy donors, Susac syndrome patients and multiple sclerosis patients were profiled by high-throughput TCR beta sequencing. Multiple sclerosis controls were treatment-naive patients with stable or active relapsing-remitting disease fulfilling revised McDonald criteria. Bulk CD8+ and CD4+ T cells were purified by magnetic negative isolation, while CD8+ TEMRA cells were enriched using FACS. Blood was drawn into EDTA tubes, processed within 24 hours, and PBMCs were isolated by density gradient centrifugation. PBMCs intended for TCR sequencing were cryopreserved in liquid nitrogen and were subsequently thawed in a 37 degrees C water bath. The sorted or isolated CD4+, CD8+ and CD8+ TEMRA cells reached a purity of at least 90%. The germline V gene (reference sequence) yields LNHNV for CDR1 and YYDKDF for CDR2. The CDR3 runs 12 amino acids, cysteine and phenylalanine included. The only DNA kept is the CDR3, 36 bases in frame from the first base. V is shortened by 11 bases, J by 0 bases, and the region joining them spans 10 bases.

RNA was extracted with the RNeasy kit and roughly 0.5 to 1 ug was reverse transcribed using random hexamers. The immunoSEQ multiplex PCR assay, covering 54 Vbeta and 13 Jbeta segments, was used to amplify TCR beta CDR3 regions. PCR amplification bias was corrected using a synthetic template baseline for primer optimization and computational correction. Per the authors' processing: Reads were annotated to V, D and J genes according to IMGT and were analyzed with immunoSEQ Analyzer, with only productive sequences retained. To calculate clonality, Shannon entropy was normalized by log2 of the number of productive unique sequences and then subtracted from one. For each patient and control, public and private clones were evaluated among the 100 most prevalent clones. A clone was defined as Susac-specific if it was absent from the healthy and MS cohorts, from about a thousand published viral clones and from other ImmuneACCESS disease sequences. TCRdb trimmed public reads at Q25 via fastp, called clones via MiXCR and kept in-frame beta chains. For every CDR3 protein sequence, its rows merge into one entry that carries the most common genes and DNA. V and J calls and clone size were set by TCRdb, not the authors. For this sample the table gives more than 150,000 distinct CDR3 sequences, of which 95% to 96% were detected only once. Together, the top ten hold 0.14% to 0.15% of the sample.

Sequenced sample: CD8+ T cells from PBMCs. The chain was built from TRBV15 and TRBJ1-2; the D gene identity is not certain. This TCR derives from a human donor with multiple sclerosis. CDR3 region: CAAGRTNYGYTF. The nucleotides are TGTGCCGCCGGCCGGACTAACTATGGCTACACCTTC.